The clone carrying this T cell receptor (beta chain) occurred many times. Its target is not known. This sample was included in a study of regulatory T cells in long-lasting Graves disease. Across the whole study: The antithyroid drugs taken by newly diagnosed Graves' patients had been used for under 3 months. Study results and limitations: Relative to newly diagnosed Graves' patients, persistent ones had lower TCR diversity.

CDR1 and CDR2 from the germline V gene are SGHDN and FVKESK. Losses at the gene ends were 4 bases for V and 2 bases for J; bases not matched to a gene: 4. The length of the CDR3 is 14 residues. Combining iRepertoire HTBI primers with Arm-PCR of CDR3 regions, the authors built TCR beta libraries. One entry per CDR3 protein, called by TCRdb with MiXCR from the multiplex PCR reads. The sample lists around 330,000 distinct CDR3 sequences, 18% occurring once. Time point given: newly diagnosed GD, antithyroid drugs for less than 3 months. PBMC RNA was the source of the TCR library. The chain has TRBV14 and TRBJ2-7; 8 positions agree with TRBD1. The clonotype was recovered from a female donor with Graves disease. The source was peripheral blood mononuclear cells (PBMCs), collected at new diagnosis, from a patient treated with antithyroid drugs. CDR3 sequence (DNA): TGTGCCAGCAGCCCCTGGACAGGGACCTACGAGCAGTACTTC. Its protein product is CASSPWTGTYEQYF.